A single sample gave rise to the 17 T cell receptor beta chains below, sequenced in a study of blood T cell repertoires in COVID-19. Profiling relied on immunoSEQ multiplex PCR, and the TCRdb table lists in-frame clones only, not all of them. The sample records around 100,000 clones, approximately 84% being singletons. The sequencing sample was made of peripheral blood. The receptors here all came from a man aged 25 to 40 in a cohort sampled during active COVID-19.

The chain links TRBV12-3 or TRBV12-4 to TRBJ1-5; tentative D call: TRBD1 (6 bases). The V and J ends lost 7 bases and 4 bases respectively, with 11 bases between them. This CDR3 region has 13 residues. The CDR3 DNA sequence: TGTGCCAGCAAAGGGACACAGAATCAGCCCCAGCATTTT. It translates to CASKGTQNQPQHF.

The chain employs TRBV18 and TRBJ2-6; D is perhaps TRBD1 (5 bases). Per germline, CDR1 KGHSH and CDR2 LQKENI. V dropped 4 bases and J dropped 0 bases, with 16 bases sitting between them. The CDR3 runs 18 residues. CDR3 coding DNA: TGTGCCAGCTCACAAAGGGGCCCGCAGGGCTCTGGGGCCAACGTCCTGACTTTC. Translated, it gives CASSQRGPQGSGANVLTF.

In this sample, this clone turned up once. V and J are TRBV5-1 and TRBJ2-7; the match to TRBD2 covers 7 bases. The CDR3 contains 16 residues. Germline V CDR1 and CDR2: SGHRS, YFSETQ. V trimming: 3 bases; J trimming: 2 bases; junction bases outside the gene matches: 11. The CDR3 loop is CASSSGGRAAPYEQYF. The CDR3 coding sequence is TGCGCCAGCAGCTCGGGAGGTAGGGCGGCTCCCTACGAGCAGTACTTC.

CDR3 amino acids: CASSPDTYSGANVLTF. The DNA of the CDR3 is TGCGCCAGCAGCCCGGACACGTACTCTGGGGCCAACGTCCTGACTTTC. The chain employs TRBV5-1 and TRBJ2-6, with D perhaps TRBD1 (5 bases). The CDR3 runs 16 residues. V lost 4 bases to trimming and J lost 0 bases, with 11 bases between them. Germline V gene data show CDR1 as SGHRS and CDR2 as YFSETQ.

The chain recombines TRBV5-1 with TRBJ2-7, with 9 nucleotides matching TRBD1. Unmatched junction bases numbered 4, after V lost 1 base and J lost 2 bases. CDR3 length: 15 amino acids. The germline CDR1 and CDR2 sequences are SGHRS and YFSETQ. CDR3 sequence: CASSLLGQGTYEQYF. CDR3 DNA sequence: TGCGCCAGCAGCTTGCTGGGACAGGGAACCTACGAGCAGTACTTC.

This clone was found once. The CDR3 reads CASRSSHQETQYF. CDR3 sequence (DNA): TGTGCCAGCAGATCCTCCCACCAAGAGACCCAGTACTTC. The gene calls are TRBV27 and TRBJ2-5; D not certain. Germline V gene lookup returns CDR1 MNHEY and CDR2 SMNVEV (reference sequence). Between the trimmed V and J ends, which lost 6 bases and 0 bases, there was a span of 8 bases. This CDR3 has 13 amino acids.

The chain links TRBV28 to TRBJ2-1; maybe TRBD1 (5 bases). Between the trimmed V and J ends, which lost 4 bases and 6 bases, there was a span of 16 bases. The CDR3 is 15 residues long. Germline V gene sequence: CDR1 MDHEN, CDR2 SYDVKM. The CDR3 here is CASSSQGYMANEQFF. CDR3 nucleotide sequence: TGTGCCAGCAGTTCCCAGGGTTATATGGCCAATGAGCAGTTCTTC. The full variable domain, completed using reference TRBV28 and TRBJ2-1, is DVKVTQSSRYLVKRTGEKVFLECVQDMDHENMFWYRQDPGLGLRLIYFSYDVKMKEKGDIPEGYSVSREKKERFSLILESASTNQTSMYLCASSSQGYMANEQFFGPGTRLTVL.

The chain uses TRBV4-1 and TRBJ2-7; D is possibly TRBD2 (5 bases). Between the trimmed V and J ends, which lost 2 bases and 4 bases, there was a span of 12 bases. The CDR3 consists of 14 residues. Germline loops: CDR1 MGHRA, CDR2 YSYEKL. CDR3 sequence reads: CASSQHVEGYEQYF. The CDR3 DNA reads TGCGCCAGCAGCCAACATGTCGAGGGTTACGAGCAGTACTTC.

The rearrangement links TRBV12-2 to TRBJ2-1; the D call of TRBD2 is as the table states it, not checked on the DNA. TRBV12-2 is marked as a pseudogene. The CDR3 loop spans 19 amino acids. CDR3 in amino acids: CASRLDLLTSGGVYNEQFF. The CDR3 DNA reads TGTGCAAGTCGCTTAGACCTCTTGACTAGCGGGGGGGTGTACAATGAGCAGTTCTTC.

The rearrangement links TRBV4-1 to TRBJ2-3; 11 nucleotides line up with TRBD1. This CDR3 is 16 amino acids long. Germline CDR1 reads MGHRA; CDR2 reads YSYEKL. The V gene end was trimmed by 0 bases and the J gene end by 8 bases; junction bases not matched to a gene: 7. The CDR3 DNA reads TGCGCCAGCAGCCAAGACCGGGACAGGGGGTTTGGTACGCAGTATTTT. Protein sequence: CASSQDRDRGFGTQYF.

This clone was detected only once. DNA for the CDR3: TGTGCCAGCAGTTCTACAGGGGGGTATGAAGCTTTCTTT. This translates into CASSSTGGYEAFF. The V call is TRBV6-5, the J call TRBJ1-1, with 8 bases aligning to TRBD1. Germline CDR1 and CDR2: MNHEY and SVGAGI. V shed 4 bases and J 7 bases; nucleotides not matched to a gene: 5. The CDR3 length is 13 residues.

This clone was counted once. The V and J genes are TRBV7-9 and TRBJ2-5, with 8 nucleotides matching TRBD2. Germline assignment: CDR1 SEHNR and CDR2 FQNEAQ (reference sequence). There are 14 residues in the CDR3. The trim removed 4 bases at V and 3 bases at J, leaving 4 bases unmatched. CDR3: CASSSSRGEETQYF. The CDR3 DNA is TGTGCCAGCAGCTCCTCGCGGGGGGAAGAGACCCAGTACTTC.

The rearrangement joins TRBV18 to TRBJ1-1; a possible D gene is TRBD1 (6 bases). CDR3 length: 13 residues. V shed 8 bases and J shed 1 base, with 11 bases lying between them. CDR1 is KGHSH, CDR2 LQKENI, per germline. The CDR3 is CASAKDRNTEAFF. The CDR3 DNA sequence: TGTGCCAGCGCGAAGGACAGGAACACTGAAGCTTTCTTT.

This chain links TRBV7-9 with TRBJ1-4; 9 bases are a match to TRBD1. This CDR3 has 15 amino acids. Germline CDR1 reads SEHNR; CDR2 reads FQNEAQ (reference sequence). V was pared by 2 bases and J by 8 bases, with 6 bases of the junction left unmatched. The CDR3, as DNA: TGTGCCAGCAGCTTACGTGGGGACAGGGACGAAAAACTGTTTTTT. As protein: CASSLRGDRDEKLFF.

The CDR3 bases are TGTGCCAGCTCAAACCCACTAGCGGGGACCTACGAGCAGTACTTC. This gives the protein CASSNPLAGTYEQYF. The J gene is TRBJ2-7, the V gene TRBV18, with 10 positions matching TRBD2. CDR1 and CDR2 from the germline V gene are KGHSH and LQKENI. The CDR3 is 15 amino acids. With 5 bases clipped from V and 2 bases from J, the junction kept 6 bases outside the gene matches. Based on the CDR3 plus reference TRBV18 and TRBJ2-7, the full variable domain is NAGVMQNPRHLVRRRGQEARLRCSPMKGHSHVYWYRQLPEEGLKFMVYLQKENIIDESGMPKERFSAEFPKEGPSILRIQQVVRGDSAAYFCASSNPLAGTYEQYFGPGTRLTVT.

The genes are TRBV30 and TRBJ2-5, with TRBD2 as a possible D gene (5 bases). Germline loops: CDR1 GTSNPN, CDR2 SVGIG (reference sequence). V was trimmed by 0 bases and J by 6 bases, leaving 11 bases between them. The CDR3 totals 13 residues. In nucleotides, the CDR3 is TGTGCCTGGAGTGTACTGGGGAGTCAGACCCAGTACTTC. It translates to CAWSVLGSQTQYF. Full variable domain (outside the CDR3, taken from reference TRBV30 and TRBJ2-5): SQTIHQWPATLVQPVGSPLSLECTVEGTSNPNLYWYRQAAGRGLQLLFYSVGIGQISSEVPQNLSASRPQDRQFILSSKKLLLSDSGFYLCAWSVLGSQTQYFGPGTRLLVL.

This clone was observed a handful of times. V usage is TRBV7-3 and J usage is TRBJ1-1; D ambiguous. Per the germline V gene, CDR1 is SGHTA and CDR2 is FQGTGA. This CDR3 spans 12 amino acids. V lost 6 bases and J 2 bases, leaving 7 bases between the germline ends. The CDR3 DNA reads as TGTGCCAGCAGGGGCAGTAACACTGAAGCTTTCTTT. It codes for CASRGSNTEAFF.